Following are 25 T cell receptor beta chains from one sample sequenced in a study of regulatory T cells in long-lasting Graves disease. TCR beta libraries were built with iRepertoire HTBI primers and Arm-PCR of CDR3 regions. TCRdb re-analysed the multiplex PCR reads in MiXCR, keeping a single row per CDR3 protein. The sample consists of around 400,000 distinct CDR3 sequences, about 11% of them appearing once. The time point here: newly diagnosed GD, antithyroid drugs for less than 3 months. Extracted PBMC RNA gave rise to the TCR library. These sequences were also reported in another study, on T cells in Graves' hyperthyroidism and ophthalmopathy.

The input for sequencing was peripheral blood mononuclear cells (PBMCs), taken at new diagnosis, from a patient treated with antithyroid drugs. The receptors were sampled from a woman aged 18-29 years with Graves disease.

This clonotype showed up many times. V is TRBV5-1 and J is TRBJ2-5; possible D gene TRBD2, 6 bases. Trimming took 4 bases from V and 1 from J, leaving 14 bases between them. Germline CDR1 and CDR2: SGHRS and YFSETQ. The CDR3 sequence is 15 residues long. The CDR3 region is CASSPPGGFQETQYF. CDR3 DNA sequence: TGCGCCAGCAGCCCCCCCGGGGGATTCCAAGAGACCCAGTACTTC.

This clonotype appeared many times. V is TRBV5-1 and J is TRBJ2-2, with D tentatively TRBD2 (5 bases). Germline CDR1 reads SGHRS; CDR2 reads YFSETQ. V lost 4 bases, J lost 7 bases, and 17 bases lay in between. The CDR3 extends over 15 amino acids. DNA of the CDR3: TGCGCCAGCAGCCCCCTTCTAGGGAGCGACGGGGAGCTGTTTTTT. Translated: CASSPLLGSDGELFF.

This clonotype has a count of ten or more. The gene calls are TRBV27 and TRBJ2-1; 12 positions match TRBD2. The germline V gene has CDR1 MNHEY and CDR2 SMNVEV (reference sequence). Unmatched junction bases numbered 7, after V lost 2 bases and J lost 8 bases. This CDR3 has 16 residues. DNA of the CDR3: TGTGCCAGCAGTTTAAGGTCTAGCGGGGGGGTCTATGAGCAGTTCTTC. Protein sequence: CASSLRSSGGVYEQFF.

The table lists this clonotype with many counts. The rearrangement uses TRBV7-9 and TRBJ1-1, with 9 bases fitting TRBD1. Trimming removed 5 bases from V and 7 bases from J; junction bases left unmatched: 14. Germline lookup yields CDR1 SEHNR and CDR2 FQNEAQ (reference sequence). The CDR3 is 16 residues long. The CDR3 spells CASSPRWGDRASEAFF. For the CDR3, the DNA is TGTGCCAGCAGCCCACGGTGGGGGGACAGGGCTAGTGAAGCTTTCTTT.

In this sample, this clonotype turned up many times. The chain carries TRBV7-9 and TRBJ1-2; D unclear. The CDR3 sequence is 14 residues long. Germline CDR1 reads SEHNR; CDR2 reads FQNEAQ (reference sequence). Trimming removed 3 bases at V and 1 base at J, with 9 bases between. As DNA, the CDR3 is TGTGCCAGCAGCTTTGCTTTACTTAACTATGGCTACACCTTC. This encodes CASSFALLNYGYTF.

J is TRBJ2-3 and V is TRBV7-2; TRBD2 agrees at 13 bases. The DNA end is a closer match to TRBJ2-5, so the J assignment may be wrong. The CDR3 runs to 16 residues. Germline V gene sequence: CDR1 SGHTA, CDR2 FQGNSA. CDR3 loop: CASSPLRTSGGETQYF. For the CDR3, the DNA is TGTGCCAGCAGCCCTCTTCGGACTAGCGGGGGAGAGACCCAGTACTTC.

This clonotype has ten or more counts. The rearrangement uses TRBV20-1 and TRBJ2-1, with D unclear. The CDR3 runs 16 residues. V gave up 2 bases and J gave up 6 bases, with 20 bases separating them. CDR1 DFQATT and CDR2 SNEGSKA come from the germline V gene (reference sequence). CDR3 coding DNA: TGCAGTGCTAGAAACCCCACCTCGGTCTCTTCCAATGAGCAGTTCTTC. This gives the protein CSARNPTSVSSNEQFF.

In regard to this clonotype: A much larger clone lies one base from this, so it may be a read error. V and J are TRBV12-3 or TRBV12-4 and TRBJ2-5; possible D gene TRBD2, 6 bases. This CDR3 is built from 12 residues. Trimming shortened V by 5 bases and J by 2 bases, and 6 bases separated the two germline ends. CDR3 coding DNA: TGTGCCAGCAGTCGGGGGCAAGAGACCCAGTACTTC. It codes for CASSRGQETQYF.

This clonotype was seen ten or more times. The V and J genes are TRBV7-2 and TRBJ1-1; D is perhaps TRBD1 (5 bases). Germline V gene lookup returns CDR1 SGHTA and CDR2 FQGNSA. There are 16 residues in the CDR3. Trimming pared 5 bases from V and 0 bases from J, leaving 16 bases between. CDR3 sequence: CASSLSRDLVNTEAFF. CDR3 nucleotides: TGTGCCAGCAGCCTTTCCCGGGACCTAGTGAACACTGAAGCTTTCTTT.

Ten or more counts support this clonotype. The chain recombines TRBV27 with TRBJ1-2; D might be TRBD1 (5 bases). The germline V and J ends were trimmed by 3 bases and 2 bases, with 10 bases remaining between them. Germline loops: CDR1 MNHEY, CDR2 SMNVEV (reference sequence). The CDR3 spans 14 residues. CDR3 in amino acids: CASSFRGSNYGYTF. CDR3 sequence (DNA): TGTGCCAGCAGTTTTCGGGGGTCGAACTATGGCTACACCTTC.

This clonotype was detected only a few times. The chain joins TRBV7-9 to TRBJ2-5, with D maybe TRBD2 (5 bases). Germline CDR1 SEHNR, CDR2 FQNEAQ (reference sequence). The CDR3 extends over 8 amino acids. The CDR3 nucleotides read TGTAGCGGAGAGACCCAGTACTTC. This translates into CSGETQYF.

This clonotype was seen more than once but under ten times. The chain recombines TRBV6-9 with TRBJ2-7, with 14 nucleotides matching TRBD2. Germline values: CDR1 MNHGY, CDR2 SVAAGI. The ends lost 3 bases at V and 2 bases at J; junction bases unmatched: 12. The CDR3 is made up of 19 amino acids. In DNA form, the CDR3 reads TGTGCCAGCAGTTACTGGGGACTAGCGGGAGTACCGGATACCTACGAGCAGTACTTC. Protein product: CASSYWGLAGVPDTYEQYF.

This clonotype was counted at least ten times. This sequence joins TRBV20-1 and TRBJ2-1, with 7 bases aligning to TRBD2. Germline assignment: CDR1 DFQATT and CDR2 SNEGSKA (reference sequence). The CDR3 runs 15 residues. V shed 3 bases and J 4 bases; nucleotides not matched to a gene: 9. The CDR3 DNA follows: TGCAGTGCTAGGGAACTAGCGAATTTATACAATGAGCAGTTCTTC. The encoded protein is CSARELANLYNEQFF.

This clonotype was seen repeatedly, ten times or more. The chain couples TRBV12-3 or TRBV12-4 to TRBJ2-7; maybe TRBD2 (5 bases). This CDR3 contains 15 residues. V shed 2 bases and J shed 3 bases, with 14 bases lying between them. This CDR3 reads CASSLFRGYGYEQYF. Written as DNA, the CDR3 is TGTGCCAGCAGTTTATTTCGGGGTTATGGCTACGAGCAGTACTTC.

V usage is TRBV5-1 and J usage is TRBJ2-1; 7 bases match TRBD2. The CDR3 runs to 15 residues. Trimming cost V 4 bases and J 4 bases; bases outside gene matches: 8. Germline CDR1 SGHRS, CDR2 YFSETQ. CDR3 protein: CASSPGTNTYNEQFF. CDR3 DNA sequence: TGCGCCAGCAGCCCCGGGACTAACACGTACAATGAGCAGTTCTTC.

This clonotype was seen only a few times. The rearrangement joins TRBV29-1 to TRBJ2-1, with D uncertain. Germline V gene lookup returns CDR1 SQVTM and CDR2 ANQGSEA. The V end lost 5 bases, the J end lost 9 bases, and 11 bases lay between the germline ends. The CDR3 runs 11 residues. The DNA for the CDR3 is TGCAGCGTTCACGTGCAGAGTGAGCAGTTCTTC. As protein: CSVHVQSEQFF.

The chain employs TRBV27 and TRBJ2-7, with D possibly TRBD1 on 5 matching bases. This CDR3 spans 19 amino acids. Germline CDR1 and CDR2: MNHEY and SMNVEV (reference sequence). V dropped 3 bases and J dropped 1 base, with 25 bases sitting between them. In nucleotides, the CDR3 is TGTGCCAGCAGTTTTAGCCCCGTCGAAAATGCAGGGCATTCCTACGAGCAGTACTTC. It is translated as CASSFSPVENAGHSYEQYF.

This clonotype was picked up many times. The chain employs TRBV27 and TRBJ2-7, with 12 nucleotides matching TRBD2. This CDR3 has 14 residues. CDR1 and CDR2 from the germline V gene are MNHEY and SMNVEV (reference sequence). V shed 7 bases and J 4 bases; nucleotides not matched to a gene: 5. CDR3 residues: CASKGLAGLYEQYF. The CDR3 nucleotides are TGTGCCAGCAAGGGACTAGCGGGCCTATACGAGCAGTACTTC.

The count of this clonotype is one. A much larger clone lies a single base off, so this may be a read error. This rearrangement joins TRBV29-1 to TRBJ2-1, with 9 positions matching TRBD1. CDR3 length: 13 amino acids. J lost 13 bases, V lost 8 bases, and 15 bases had no gene match. The germline CDR1 and CDR2 sequences are SQVTM and ANQGSEA. Here the CDR3 DNA reads TGCAGCACCGGGACAGGGCCTTTAGAGACCCAGTTCTTC. Translation gives CSTGTGPLETQFF.

This clonotype has at least ten counts. The chain joins TRBV27 to TRBJ2-7; 7 bases align to TRBD2. Looked up from germline, CDR1 is MNHEY and CDR2 is SMNVEV (reference sequence). CDR3 length equals 15 residues. Unmatched junction bases numbered 9, after V lost 7 bases and J lost 0 bases. The chain's CDR3 is CASTKRRGSSYEQYF. For the CDR3, the DNA is TGTGCCAGCACTAAGCGGCGCGGGAGCTCCTACGAGCAGTACTTC.

This clonotype was seen at least ten times. A junction end diverges from the germline sequence, so it may reflect a read error. This rearrangement joins TRBV20-1 to TRBJ1-5; a weak D match, TRBD1 (6 bases). This CDR3 is 12 amino acids long. Looked up from germline, CDR1 is DFQATT and CDR2 is SNEGSKA (reference sequence). CDR3 sequence (DNA): TGCAGTGCTGGACAGAGCAATCGGCCCCAGCATTTT. Its translation is CSAGQSNRPQHF.

J is TRBJ2-1 and V is TRBV4-3; 9 bases agree with TRBD1. V gave up 4 bases and J gave up 2 bases; unmatched junction bases: 3. This CDR3 spans 15 amino acids. The germline gives CDR1 LGHNA, CDR2 YSLEER. This chain's CDR3 is CASSLQGATYNEQFF. The CDR3 DNA follows: TGCGCCAGCAGCCTACAGGGGGCCACCTACAATGAGCAGTTCTTC.

This clonotype was seen ten or more times. The chain recombines TRBV10-3 with TRBJ2-4; D gene unclear. Germline V lookup: CDR1 ENHRY, CDR2 SYGVKD. This CDR3 spans 19 amino acids. V gave up 0 bases and J gave up 0 bases, with 18 bases separating them. CDR3 sequence: CAISESTLGGDLAKNIQYF. The CDR3 DNA follows: TGTGCCATCAGTGAGTCGACTCTGGGCGGCGACCTAGCCAAAAACATTCAGTACTTC.

This clonotype was seen repeatedly, ten times or more. The rearrangement uses TRBV20-1 and TRBJ1-2; D possibly corresponds to TRBD1 (5 bases). From germline, CDR1 is DFQATT and CDR2 SNEGSKA (reference sequence). V dropped 0 bases and J dropped 0 bases, with 11 bases sitting between them. The CDR3 is 15 amino acids. The CDR3 region is CSARDEGRTNYGYTF. The CDR3 DNA reads as TGCAGTGCTAGAGATGAGGGACGAACTAACTATGGCTACACCTTC.

The V and J genes are TRBV15 and TRBJ2-7, with D perhaps TRBD1 or TRBD2 (6 bases each). Trimming left V 3 bases short and J 7 bases short, with 16 bases between. The CDR3 consists of 14 residues. Germline loops: CDR1 LNHNV, CDR2 YYDKDF (reference sequence). CDR3 bases: TGTGCCACCAGCAGCTGGACTGGAGGGGGGGAGCAGTACTTC. This sequence encodes CATSSWTGGGEQYF.